Below are 8 T cell receptor beta chains sequenced from a single sample in a study of T-cell reconstitution after alpha-beta-depleted transplantation in children. Unique molecular identifiers were incorporated when the TCRbeta library was constructed. TCRdb passed the PCR reads through MiXCR, listing each CDR3 protein once. Seen here are more than 250,000 distinct CDR3 sequences, almost 10% observed once, and the top ten hold 10%. The sample in question was PBMCs from the stem cell graft donor, obtained from the stem cell graft. All receptors come from a human donor who donated a stem cell graft to a child with SCID.

This clonotype turned up a few times. The rearrangement joins TRBV29-1 to TRBJ2-7, with 7 bases matching TRBD1. Trimming at V came to 0 bases and at J to 5 bases, leaving 1 base not matched to a gene. The CDR3 length is 12 residues. Germline CDR1 and CDR2: SQVTM and ANQGSEA. CDR3 nucleotide sequence: TGCAGCGTTGAAGATCAGGGGGACGAGCAGTACTTC. Protein: CSVEDQGDEQYF.

This clonotype showed up just a few times. This chain joins TRBV29-1 and TRBJ1-1, with unresolved D. The CDR3 has 12 amino acids. V lost 1 base to trimming and J lost 7 bases, with 10 bases between them. The germline CDR1 and CDR2 sequences are SQVTM and ANQGSEA. CDR3 in DNA: TGCAGCGTTGAAGGTTATCGTGGTGAAGCTTTCTTT. This codes for CSVEGYRGEAFF.

This rearrangement joins TRBV18 to TRBJ2-1, with D possibly being TRBD2 (5 bases). V lost 6 bases and J lost 7, with 16 bases in between. The CDR3 runs 14 residues. Germline CDR1 and CDR2: KGHSH and LQKENI. This chain's CDR3 is CASSPGKLWNEQFF. DNA of the CDR3: TGTGCCAGCTCCCCGGGGAAGCTTTGGAATGAGCAGTTCTTC.

The chain has TRBV5-1 and TRBJ1-1; D remains unclear. CDR3 size: 11 residues. Deletions cut 5 bases from V and 3 bases from J, with 5 bases between. Germline V gene data show CDR1 as SGHRS and CDR2 as YFSETQ. In nucleotides, the CDR3 is TGCGCCAGCAGAGAGTACACTGAAGCTTTCTTT. Encoded protein: CASREYTEAFF.

V gene TRBV6-4 combines with J gene TRBJ1-1, with D perhaps matching TRBD1 (5 bases). The CDR3 has 14 residues. Germline CDR1 and CDR2: MRHNA and SNTAGT. V gave up 6 bases and J gave up 0 bases, with 11 bases separating them. The CDR3 nucleotides read TGTGCCAGCAGCCAAGACAGACTGAACACTGAAGCTTTCTTT. Encoded protein: CASSQDRLNTEAFF.

The gene calls are TRBV27 and TRBJ2-3; 8 bases are a match to TRBD2. The V and J ends lost 5 bases and 0 bases, in that order; junction bases with no gene match: 4. CDR1 MNHEY and CDR2 SMNVEV come from the germline V gene (reference sequence). The length of the CDR3 is 15 residues. The CDR3 bases are TGTGCCAGCAGTCCCGAGCGGGGGAGCACAGATACGCAGTATTTT. It is translated as CASSPERGSTDTQYF.

This clonotype came up a few times. The chain is built from TRBV20-1 and TRBJ2-1; D is undetermined. The ends were cut back, 1 base at V and 2 bases at J, with 6 bases in the middle. The CDR3 covers 13 residues. Looked up from germline, CDR1 is DFQATT and CDR2 is SNEGSKA (reference sequence). The CDR3 loop reads CSARGETYNEQFF. As DNA, the CDR3 is TGCAGTGCTAGAGGTGAAACCTACAATGAGCAGTTCTTC.

This rearrangement joins TRBV27 to TRBJ2-6; tentative D call: TRBD1 (6 bases). Trimming left V 5 bases short and J 2 bases short, with 13 bases between. Germline CDR1 is MNHEY and CDR2 is SMNVEV (reference sequence). The CDR3 spans 16 residues. The CDR3 loop is CASSASGVPGANVLTF. Here the CDR3 DNA reads TGTGCCAGCAGTGCATCAGGGGTACCTGGGGCCAACGTCCTGACTTTC.